These T cell receptor beta chains were read from a single sample in a study of CD8+ T cells in alopecia areata. Assay used: immunoSEQ multiplex PCR; TCRdb lists only in-frame clones, some missing. The table lists 100,000 to 150,000 clones, 40% to 55% of them singletons, with under 12% in the top ten. The specimen was NKG2D-low CD8+ T cells sorted from blood. These receptor sequences come from a human donor with alopecia areata. Both conserved end residues are part of each CDR3. D genes are given only for firm matches. Clone size appears in some rows only: once, few, many, or a class for an expanded clone.

D gene	J gene	V gene	clone size	CDR3 length	CDR3 DNA	CDR3 protein
NA	TRBJ2-1	TRBV7-9	NA	13	TGTGCCAGCAGCTTAGACGGGGTGAATGAGCAGTTCTTC	CASSLDGVNEQFF
NA	TRBJ2-7	TRBV2	NA	12	TGTGCCAGCAGAGACAGGACTGACGGCGTATACTTC	CASRDRTDGVYF
TRBD2	TRBJ2-7	TRBV28	NA	15	TGTGCCAGCAGGTCCGGGACTAGCTTTAACAACGAGCAGTACTTC	CASRSGTSFNNEQYF
TRBD1	TRBJ1-1	TRBV4-1	NA	15	TGCGCCAGCAGTCCGGGACAGAACATGAACACTGAAGCTTTCTTT	CASSPGQNMNTEAFF
NA	TRBJ1-1	TRBV29-1	few	15	TGCAGCGTTGGTCCCGGGTCCAGAGATAACACTGAAGCTTTCTTT	CSVGPGSRDNTEAFF
NA	TRBJ1-2	TRBV29-1	few	14	TGCAGCGCGCGCGAGGAGGGGCGCCACTATGGCTACACCTTC	CSAREEGRHYGYTF
NA	TRBJ2-7	TRBV14	few	15	TGTGCCAGCAGCCAAGGAGCAGGGGCCTCCTACGAGCAGTACTTC	CASSQGAGASYEQYF
TRBD1	TRBJ1-2	TRBV29-1	NA	12	TGCAGCGTCCGACAGGGGGCATCTGGCTACACCTTC	CSVRQGASGYTF
NA	TRBJ2-3	TRBV29-1	NA	14	TGCAGCGTTGGTCCACTTGCAACGCTGGATACGCAGTATTTT	CSVGPLATLDTQYF
NA	TRBJ2-1	TRBV10-2	NA	10	TGCGCCAGCAGTGAGTATGAGCAGTTCTTC	CASSEYEQFF
TRBD2	TRBJ2-2	TRBV29-1	NA	16	TGCAGCGTTGAAGTAGGTCTAGCGGGAGTAGCCGGGGAGCTGTTTTTT	CSVEVGLAGVAGELFF
NA	TRBJ2-1	TRBV29-1	NA	11	TGCAGCGTTCCTATGGGGGATGAGCAGTTCTTC	CSVPMGDEQFF
NA	TRBJ2-7	TRBV20-1	NA	9	TGCAGTGCTAGCTACGAGCAGTACTTC	CSASYEQYF
NA	TRBJ2-7	TRBV4-1	NA	15	TGCGCCAGCAGCCAGCGGGACAGCAGCTCCTACGAGCAGTACTTC	CASSQRDSSSYEQYF
TRBD2	TRBJ2-1	TRBV29-1	NA	18	TGCAGCGTTGAAATCGGGGTAGGGCTAGCGGGATCCTACAATGAGCAGTTCTTC	CSVEIGVGLAGSYNEQFF
TRBD2	TRBJ2-7	TRBV6-1	NA	15	TGTGCCAGCAGTGAGGGGACTAGCGGGGGCTACGAGCAGTACTTC	CASSEGTSGGYEQYF
TRBD1	TRBJ2-3	TRBV6-1	few	15	TGTGCCAGCGCCTCCGGGACAGGGGCCACAGATACGCAGTATTTT	CASASGTGATDTQYF
TRBD2	TRBJ2-1	TRBV4-3	NA	15	TGCGCCAGCAGCCTTACTAGCGAGCCCTACAATGAGCAGTTCTTC	CASSLTSEPYNEQFF
NA	TRBJ2-1	TRBV29-1	NA	12	TGCAGCGTTGACGGCGCGGTCTCCGAGCAGTTCTTC	CSVDGAVSEQFF
NA	TRBJ2-5	TRBV28	once	13	TGTGCCAGCAGCGTTGCGGGACAAGAGACCCAGTACTTC	CASSVAGQETQYF
NA	TRBJ2-1	TRBV5-1	NA	13	TGCGCCAGCAGCTTGGAGGGGACGGTTGAGCAGTTCTTC	CASSLEGTVEQFF
TRBD2	TRBJ2-3	TRBV6-1	NA	16	TGTGCCAGCAGTGAAATGGCTAGCGGAAGCACAGATACGCAGTATTTT	CASSEMASGSTDTQYF